This TCR beta chain was sequenced during a study of blood T cell repertoires in COVID-19. About the research overall: PBMCs, B-cell-depleted T cells, or T cells provided the cDNA or gDNA that made up the material.

Study processing details: Amplifying reference gene primers gave estimates of nucleated cell counts. The repertoire was sequenced with immunoSEQ multiplex PCR; TCRdb's copy has only in-frame clones and lacks some. Clonal size and the V and J genes are those of that table, whereas D and trimming came from the DNA. The sample contains about 170,000 clones, 80% to 90% of which appear only once. There are 14 residues in the CDR3. CDR1 and CDR2 from the germline V gene are LGHDT and YNNKEL (reference sequence). Trimming took 5 bases from V and 6 from J, leaving 13 bases between them. What was sequenced was peripheral blood. This receptor was taken from a woman older than 75 with COVID-19, enrolled during active disease. The chain recombines TRBV3-1 (or the pseudogene TRBV3-2) with TRBJ2-2, with D tentatively TRBD1 (5 bases). The CDR3 nucleotides read TGTGCCAGCAGCGGTCAGACAGCCGCCGGGGAGCTGTTTTTT. Encoded protein: CASSGQTAAGELFF.